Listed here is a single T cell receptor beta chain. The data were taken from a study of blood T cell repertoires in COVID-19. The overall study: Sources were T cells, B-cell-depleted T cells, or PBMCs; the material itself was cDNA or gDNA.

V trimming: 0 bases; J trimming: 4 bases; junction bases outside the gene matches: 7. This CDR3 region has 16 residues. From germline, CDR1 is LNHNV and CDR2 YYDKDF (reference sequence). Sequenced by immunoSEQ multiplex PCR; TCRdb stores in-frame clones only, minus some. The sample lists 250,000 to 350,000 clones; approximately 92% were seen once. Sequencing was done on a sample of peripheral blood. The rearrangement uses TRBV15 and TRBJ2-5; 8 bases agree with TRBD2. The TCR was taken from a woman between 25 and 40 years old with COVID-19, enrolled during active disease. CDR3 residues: CATSRELVAGRETQYF. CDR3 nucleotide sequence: TGTGCCACCAGCAGAGAGCTGGTAGCGGGGAGAGAGACCCAGTACTTC.